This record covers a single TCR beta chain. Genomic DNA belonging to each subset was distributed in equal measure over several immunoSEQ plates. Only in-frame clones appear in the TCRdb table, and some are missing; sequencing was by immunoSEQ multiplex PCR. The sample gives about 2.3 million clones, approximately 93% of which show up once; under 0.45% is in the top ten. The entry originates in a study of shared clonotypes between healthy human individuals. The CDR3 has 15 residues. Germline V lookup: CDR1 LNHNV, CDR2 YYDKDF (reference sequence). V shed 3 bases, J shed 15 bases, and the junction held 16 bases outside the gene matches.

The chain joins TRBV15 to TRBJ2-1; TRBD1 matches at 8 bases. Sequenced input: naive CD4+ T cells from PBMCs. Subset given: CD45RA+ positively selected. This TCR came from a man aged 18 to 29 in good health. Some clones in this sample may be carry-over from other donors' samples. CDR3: CATSRQTGASSKAFF. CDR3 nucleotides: TGTGCCACCAGCAGGCAGACAGGGGCATCCTCTAAAGCGTTCTTC.